This T cell receptor beta chain is drawn from a study of T cells in Graves' hyperthyroidism and ophthalmopathy. General study findings and limits: Expanded thyroid clonotypes (above 0.001) were mostly also found in blood. Stable hyperthyroidism was separated from ophthalmopathy by a model based on 13 V-J features.

On this clonotype: The antigen is not known.

TCR beta CDR3 sequences were amplified from RNA transcripts. During a first-round RT-PCR of the TCR CDR3, the HTBI primer set was used. TCRdb reanalysed the multiplex PCR reads using MiXCR and keeps one entry per CDR3 protein. The sample has over 700,000 distinct CDR3 sequences, under 45% seen once. Participants, patients aged 18 to 65, had newly diagnosed hyperthyroidism with a duration under 2 months. Based on clinical symptoms, serum thyroxine and TRAb, thyroid ultrasound and orbital computed tomography, diagnoses were reached. Specimen: blood. The source of this sequence is a woman in her thirties or forties with Graves' hyperthyroidism.

The CDR3 is CASSVNHLAGQLYEQYF. CDR3 coding DNA: TGTGCCAGCAGTGTCAACCACCTAGCGGGACAGCTCTACGAGCAGTACTTC. This chain joins TRBV12-3 or TRBV12-4 and TRBJ2-7; 9 bases map to TRBD2. This CDR3 is 17 amino acids long. The V segment lost 5 bases and the J segment 3 bases; nucleotides outside the gene matches: 14.